This T cell receptor beta chain was observed in a study of T-cell reconstitution after alpha-beta-depleted transplantation in children. Study observations and caveats: T-cell numbers and diversity, one year after transplant, stemmed largely from T cells that were newly produced.

CDR3 length: 16 residues. The V gene lost 0 bases and the J gene lost 4 bases, with 14 bases spanning the gap. CDR1 and CDR2 from the germline V gene are SGHRS and YFSETQ. Unique molecular identifiers were incorporated when the TCRbeta library was constructed. TCRdb re-analysed the PCR reads in MiXCR, keeping a single row per CDR3 protein. This sample has about 290,000 distinct CDR3 sequences; approximately 7.3% occur once, and the top ten carry around 9.8%. This clonotype has at least ten counts. Its antigen is currently unknown. The receptor was derived from a female patient younger than 10 who had a stem cell transplant for Fanconi anemia, so the T cells may come from the graft donor. The material sequenced was peripheral blood, taken 360 days after TCRalphabeta/CD19-depleted stem cell transplant. V usage is TRBV5-1 and J usage is TRBJ1-3, with D unclear. The DNA for the CDR3 is TGCGCCAGCAGCTTGGAAGCCCGGGCTTTCGGAAACACCATATATTTT. It codes for CASSLEARAFGNTIYF. Supplemented by reference TRBV5-1 and TRBJ1-3, the full variable domain reads KAGVTQTPRYLIKTRGQQVTLSCSPISGHRSVSWYQQTPGQGLQFLFEYFSETQRNKGNFPGRFSGRQFSNSRSEMNVSTLELGDSALYLCASSLEARAFGNTIYFGEGSWLTVV.